This is a list of T cell receptor beta chains from one sample in a study of Graves' ophthalmopathy and Graves' hyperthyroidism. TCRdb re-called the multiplex PCR reads with MiXCR, one entry per CDR3 protein. The profile covers almost 750,000 distinct CDR3 sequences, with about 44% appearing a single time and approximately 43% taken by the ten largest. Sequencing used peripheral blood. These receptors were collected from an adult man with Graves' ophthalmopathy. Each CDR3 is given with its conserved first and last residue. The D gene is left open where the match is weak. Clone size is stated in some rows and not others, as once, few, many or a class when expanded.

clone_size | d_call | j_call | v_call | cdr3_aa | cdr3_nt
many | TRBD1 | TRBJ1-4 | TRBV7-9 | CASSFRRDRGFEKLFF | TGTGCCAGCAGCTTTAGGCGGGACAGGGGGTTTGAAAAACTGTTTTTT
NA | NA | TRBJ1-5 | TRBV2 | CASRRVGDLSNQPQHF | TGTGCCAGCAGGCGTGTAGGGGACTTAAGCAATCAGCCCCAGCATTTT
many | TRBD1 | TRBJ1-1 | TRBV25-1 | CASVEDRVNTEAFF | TGTGCCAGCGTAGAAGACAGGGTGAACACTGAAGCTTTCTTT
few | NA | TRBJ2-2 | TRBV19 | CASKGPLASNTGELFF | TGTGCCAGTAAAGGGCCTCTAGCGTCAAACACCGGGGAGCTGTTTTTT
NA | NA | TRBJ1-5 | TRBV10-3 | CAARTVEGETQHF | TGTGCCGCGCGGACAGTCGAGGGGGAGACCCAGCATTTT
many | TRBD1 | TRBJ1-1 | TRBV20-1 | CSADRGANTEAFF | TGCAGTGCCGACAGGGGCGCGAACACTGAAGCTTTCTTT
NA | NA | TRBJ2-5 | TRBV9 | CASSTTGNYGTQYF | TGTGCCAGCAGCACAACAGGGAACTACGGGACCCAGTACTTC
NA | NA | TRBJ1-5 | TRBV20-1 | CSAEDGSNQPQHF | TGCAGTGCCGAGGATGGGAGCAATCAGCCCCAGCATTTT
NA | TRBD2 | TRBJ2-5 | TRBV6-5 | CASSYGLAEKTQYF | TGTGCCAGCAGTTACGGACTAGCTGAAAAGACCCAGTACTTC
NA | TRBD1 | TRBJ2-7 | TRBV12-3/TRBV12-4 | CASSLARQGYEQYF | TGTGCCAGCAGTTTAGCGCGACAGGGGTACGAGCAGTACTTC
many | NA | TRBJ2-5 | TRBV15 | CATSEGWETQYF | TGTGCCACCAGCGAAGGGTGGGAGACCCAGTACTTC
many | NA | TRBJ1-5 | TRBV19 | CASAVPGGRNQPQHF | TGTGCCAGTGCGGTGCCGGGAGGTCGCAATCAGCCCCAGCATTTT
once | NA | TRBJ1-1 | TRBV29-1 | CSEYTGHTEAFF | TGCAGCGAATATACAGGGCACACTGAAGCTTTCTTT
NA | NA | TRBJ1-5 | TRBV10-3 | CASSISRVDQPQHF | TGTGCCAGCAGCATTAGTAGGGTGGATCAGCCCCAGCATTTT
NA | TRBD1 | TRBJ1-1 | TRBV6-5 | CASSYLRTGSTEAFF | TGTGCCAGCAGTTACCTACGGACAGGGAGCACTGAAGCTTTCTTT
many | TRBD1 | TRBJ1-6 | TRBV9 | CASSVDRVNSPLHF | TGTGCCAGCAGTGTGGACAGGGTAAATTCACCCCTCCACTTT
NA | TRBD1 | TRBJ1-2 | TRBV7-2 | CASSSVGGHYGYTF | TGTGCCAGCAGCTCCGTAGGGGGCCATTATGGCTACACCTTC
NA | NA | TRBJ1-2 | TRBV20-1 | CSAPWGVGNYGYTF | TGCAGTGCTCCCTGGGGTGTTGGCAACTATGGCTACACCTTC
many | NA | TRBJ1-6 | TRBV25-1 | CASRLGVDNSPLHF | TGTGCCAGCAGACTGGGAGTGGATAATTCACCCCTCCACTTT
few | NA | TRBJ1-2 | TRBV10-3 | CASSRPTQTKDRDGGYTF | TGTGCCAGCAGCCGGCCTACGCAGACCAAGGACAGAGACGGTGGCTACACCTTC
NA | NA | TRBJ2-7 | TRBV29-1 | CSYAGSAYEQYF | TGCAGCTATGCAGGCAGCGCCTACGAGCAGTACTTC
NA | TRBD2 | TRBJ2-3 | TRBV11-2 | CASSIGGGRGDTQYF | TGTGCCAGCAGCATCGGCGGCGGGAGAGGCGATACGCAGTATTTT